This T cell receptor (beta chain) was captured by sequencing in a study of CD8+ T cells in alopecia areata. Across the whole study: Treated patients received oral tofacitinib, 5 to 10 mg twice daily.

The investigators collected lesional scalp punch biopsies and peripheral blood from alopecia areata patients. After isolation, RNA underwent reverse transcription to generate cDNA as the sequencing template. The repertoire was sequenced with immunoSEQ multiplex PCR; TCRdb's copy has only in-frame clones and lacks some. The data hold over 8,000 clones, with approximately 65% observed a single time. As to this clone: Its antigen is unknown.

Trimming left V 6 bases short and J 2 bases short, with 15 bases between. The germline V gene has CDR1 MNHNS and CDR2 SASEGT. This CDR3 is 15 amino acids long. Whole-study findings and limits: Sequence data from scalp samples additionally include resident alphabeta T cells of normal skin. Against the mouse data, patients shared TCRs less clearly, possibly for HLA reasons.

V gene TRBV6-1 combines with J gene TRBJ2-3; no reliable D call. The sample taken for sequencing was skin. The receptor comes from a human donor with alopecia areata. CDR3 bases: TGTGCCAGCAGCCTCCGAACAGATTTCACAGATACGCAGTATTTT. Protein product: CASSLRTDFTDTQYF.